The present T cell receptor (beta chain) was sequenced within a study of blood T cell repertoires in COVID-19. Study information: Material from acute and convalescent COVID-19 was sourced from the United States, Italy and Spain. T cells, B-cell-depleted T cells, or PBMCs provided the cDNA or gDNA that served as material.

Looked up from germline, CDR1 is SGHRS and CDR2 is YFSETQ. V trimming: 5 bases; J trimming: 2 bases; junction bases outside the gene matches: 9. The CDR3 sequence is 16 residues long. Per the authors' pipeline: For nucleated cells, counts were estimated from reference gene primer amplification. TCRdb keeps only in-frame clones here, not all; method: immunoSEQ multiplex PCR. That table is the source of V, J and clone size, and D and trimming were worked out from the DNA. The sample has approximately 73,000 clones, roughly 87% seen once. The source is a man older than 75 with acute or convalescent COVID-19. The specimen was peripheral blood. V gene TRBV5-1 combines with J gene TRBJ2-3; TRBD1 aligns across 9 bases. The CDR3 loop reads CASSQQGASFTDTQYF. The CDR3 DNA reads TGCGCCAGCAGTCAACAGGGGGCATCGTTCACAGATACGCAGTATTTT.